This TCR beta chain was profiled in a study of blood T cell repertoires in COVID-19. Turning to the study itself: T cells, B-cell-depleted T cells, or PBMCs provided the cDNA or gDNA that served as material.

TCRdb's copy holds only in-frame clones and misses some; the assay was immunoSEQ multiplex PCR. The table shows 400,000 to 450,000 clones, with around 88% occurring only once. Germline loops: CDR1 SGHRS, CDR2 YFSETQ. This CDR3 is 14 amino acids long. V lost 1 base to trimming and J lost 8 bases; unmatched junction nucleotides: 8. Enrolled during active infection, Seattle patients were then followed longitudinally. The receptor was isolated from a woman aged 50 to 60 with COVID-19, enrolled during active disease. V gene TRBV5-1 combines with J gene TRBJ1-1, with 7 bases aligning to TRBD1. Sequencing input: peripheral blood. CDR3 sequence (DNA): TGCGCCAGCAGCTTGATACAGGGGTCTTGGGAAGCTTTCTTT. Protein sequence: CASSLIQGSWEAFF.